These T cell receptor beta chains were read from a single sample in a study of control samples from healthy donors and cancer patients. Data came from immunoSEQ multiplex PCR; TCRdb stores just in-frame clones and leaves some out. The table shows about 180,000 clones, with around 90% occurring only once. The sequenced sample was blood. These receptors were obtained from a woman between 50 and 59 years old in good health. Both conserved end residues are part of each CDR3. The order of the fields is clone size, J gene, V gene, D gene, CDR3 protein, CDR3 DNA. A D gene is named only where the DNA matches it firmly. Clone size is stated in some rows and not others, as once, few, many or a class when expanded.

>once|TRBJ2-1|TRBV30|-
CAWSDDPYNEQFF
TGTGCCTGGAGTGATGACCCCTACAATGAGCAGTTCTTC
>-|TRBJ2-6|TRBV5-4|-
CASSLWLASGANVLTF
TGTGCCAGCAGCTTGTGGTTGGCCTCTGGGGCCAACGTCCTGACTTTC
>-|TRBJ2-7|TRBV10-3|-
CAIRDGGFSSYEQYF
TGTGCCATCAGGGACGGGGGCTTCAGCTCCTACGAGCAGTACTTC
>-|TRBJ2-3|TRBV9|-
CASSVNTDTQYF
TGTGCCAGCAGCGTGAACACAGATACGCAGTATTTT
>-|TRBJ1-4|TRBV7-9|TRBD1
CASSLRGTGKEKLFF
TGTGCCAGCAGCCTTAGAGGGACAGGGAAGGAAAAACTGTTTTTT
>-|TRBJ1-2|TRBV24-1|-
CATSEAGVYGYTF
TGTGCCACCAGTGAAGCGGGGGTTTATGGCTACACCTTC
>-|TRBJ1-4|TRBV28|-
CASSVWGAGNEKLFF
TGTGCCAGCAGTGTGTGGGGGGCGGGTAATGAAAAACTGTTTTTT
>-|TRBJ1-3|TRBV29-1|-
CSVESGGVGNTIYF
TGCAGCGTTGAATCCGGGGGAGTAGGGAACACCATATATTTT
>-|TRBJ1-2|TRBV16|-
CASSQQHRVLINYGYTF
TGTGCCAGCAGCCAACAGCACAGGGTCCTCATTAACTATGGCTACACCTTC
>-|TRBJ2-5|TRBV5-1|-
CAGARDWQETQYF
TGCGCCGGCGCACGGGACTGGCAAGAGACCCAGTACTTC
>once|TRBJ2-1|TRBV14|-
CASSPFYNEQFF
TGTGCCAGCAGCCCTTTTTACAATGAGCAGTTCTTC
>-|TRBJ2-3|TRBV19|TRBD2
CASSIGTGGTQYF
TGTGCCAGTAGTATTGGGACCGGGGGGACGCAGTATTTT
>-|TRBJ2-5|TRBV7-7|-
CASSQSGGGRETQYF
TGTGCTAGCAGCCAGTCAGGGGGGGGACGAGAGACCCAGTACTTC
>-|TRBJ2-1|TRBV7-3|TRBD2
CASSLSLADNEQFF
TGTGCCAGCAGCTTAAGCCTAGCGGACAATGAGCAGTTCTTC
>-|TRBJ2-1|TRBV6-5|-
CASSKRGGNNEQFF
TGTGCCAGCAGTAAACGAGGGGGAAACAATGAGCAGTTCTTC